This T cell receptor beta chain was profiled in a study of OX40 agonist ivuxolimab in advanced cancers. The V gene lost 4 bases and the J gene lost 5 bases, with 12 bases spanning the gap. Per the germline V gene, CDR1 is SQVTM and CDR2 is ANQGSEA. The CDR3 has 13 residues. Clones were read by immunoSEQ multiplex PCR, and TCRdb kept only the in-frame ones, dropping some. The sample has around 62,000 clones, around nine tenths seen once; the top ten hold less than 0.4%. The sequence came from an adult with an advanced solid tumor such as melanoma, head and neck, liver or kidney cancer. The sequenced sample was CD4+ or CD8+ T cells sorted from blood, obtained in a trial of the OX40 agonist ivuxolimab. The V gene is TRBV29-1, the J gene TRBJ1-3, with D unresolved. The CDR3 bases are TGCAGCGTTGGTGTGGGAGAAAGAAACACCATATATTTT. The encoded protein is CSVGVGERNTIYF.